This T cell receptor (beta chain) is from a study of blood T cell repertoires in COVID-19. At the level of the study: Donors in the United States, Italy and Spain gave samples during acute or convalescent COVID-19.

V was pared by 5 bases and J by 3 bases, with 16 bases between. The CDR3 runs 15 residues. The germline V gene has CDR1 SGHTA and CDR2 FQGNSA. The data were produced by immunoSEQ multiplex PCR, yet TCRdb's version contains in-frame clones alone and is incomplete. The data hold 65,000 to 70,000 clones, with approximately 79% observed a single time. This receptor was taken from a woman aged 55-69 years with acute or convalescent COVID-19. The sequenced material came from peripheral blood. This chain joins TRBV7-2 and TRBJ1-2, with D possibly being TRBD1 (6 bases). The CDR3 DNA follows: TGTGCCAGCAGCCCGAGACAGGAGTCCTACTATGGCTACACCTTC. It yields the protein CASSPRQESYYGYTF.